Presented here are 23 T cell receptor beta chains from one specimen sequenced in a study of cytomegalovirus exposure and HLA in healthy donors. Use of 60 Vbeta and 13 Jbeta primers characterized the PCR. The table came from immunoSEQ multiplex PCR; TCRdb's copy has only in-frame clones and leaves some out. The data hold more than 90,000 clones, with around four fifths observed a single time. The specimen sequenced was PBMCs. The receptors originated from a woman aged 40 to 50 in good health and CMV-seropositive.

This clone was seen only once. V is TRBV4-2 and J is TRBJ2-2; 7 bases agree with TRBD1. The germline V gene has CDR1 LGHNA and CDR2 YNFKEQ. The J segment lost 5 bases and the V segment lost 1 base, leaving 13 bases of the junction unmatched. The CDR3 contains 18 residues. Here the CDR3 DNA reads TGTGCCAGCAGCCAAGCCGTAGAGGGGGCAATGGTGACCGGGGAGCTGTTTTTT. Protein product: CASSQAVEGAMVTGELFF.

The chain uses TRBV13 and TRBJ2-1; TRBD2 agrees at 9 bases. The ends lost 4 bases at V and 3 bases at J; junction bases unmatched: 7. Per germline, CDR1 PRHDT and CDR2 FYEKMQ (reference sequence). The CDR3 contains 16 residues. For the CDR3, the DNA is TGTGCCAGCAGCTCATCTAGCGGGGTACACTACAATGAGCAGTTCTTC. It encodes CASSSSSGVHYNEQFF.

The chain uses TRBV6-5 and TRBJ2-2; D might be TRBD1 (6 bases). Trimming removed 5 bases at V and 0 bases at J, with 10 bases between. Germline CDR1 and CDR2: MNHEY and SVGAGI. The CDR3 contains 15 residues. CDR3 sequence reads: CASSRGQTNTGELFF. CDR3 in DNA: TGTGCCAGCAGTCGAGGACAGACGAACACCGGGGAGCTGTTTTTT.

The V gene is TRBV28, the J gene TRBJ2-7; D is possibly TRBD1 (6 bases). V gave up 6 bases and J gave up 3 bases, with 12 bases separating them. The CDR3 runs 13 residues. Germline CDR1 reads MDHEN; CDR2 reads SYDVKM. The CDR3 protein is CASRPGVLYEQYF. The CDR3, as DNA: TGTGCCAGCAGACCAGGGGTTCTCTACGAGCAGTACTTC.

The chain combines TRBV7-9 with TRBJ2-7; TRBD2 matches 7 bases. Germline V gives CDR1 SEHNR, CDR2 FQNEAQ (reference sequence). The CDR3 has 17 amino acids. Unmatched junction bases numbered 15, after V lost 2 bases and J lost 5 bases. CDR3 in amino acids: CASSLKANWRELDEQYF. The CDR3 nucleotides are TGTGCCAGCAGCTTAAAAGCCAACTGGCGGGAGTTGGACGAGCAGTACTTC.

The chain is built from TRBV18 and TRBJ1-1; no clear D gene. Germline CDR1 KGHSH, CDR2 LQKENI. The CDR3 sequence is 12 residues long. V was cut by 2 bases and J by 2 bases, with 3 bases left in between. As DNA, the CDR3 is TGTGCCAGCTCACCAGGCAACACTGAAGCTTTCTTT. Residues: CASSPGNTEAFF.

The chain uses TRBV10-2 and TRBJ1-5; D not certain. Germline CDR1 and CDR2: WSHSY and SAAADI. V was trimmed by 4 bases and J by 5 bases, leaving 9 bases between them. The CDR3 sequence is 13 residues long. CDR3 in DNA: TGCGCCAGCAGTGTCCAGGTTGATCAGCCCCAGCATTTT. Amino acid sequence: CASSVQVDQPQHF.

The chain uses TRBV30 and TRBJ1-1; 11 bases match TRBD1. V lost 4 bases, J lost 4 bases, and 2 bases stayed unmatched. From germline, CDR1 is GTSNPN and CDR2 SVGIG (reference sequence). The CDR3 has 13 amino acids. CDR3 sequence: CAWTGTGGTEAFF. CDR3 in DNA: TGTGCCTGGACCGGGACAGGGGGCACTGAAGCTTTCTTT.

V gene TRBV18 combines with J gene TRBJ2-7; D may be TRBD1 (6 bases). The CDR3 runs 14 residues. Deletions cut 6 bases from V and 0 bases from J, with 12 bases between. Per germline, CDR1 KGHSH and CDR2 LQKENI. The DNA of the CDR3 is TGTGCCAGCTCCCCCGGGACAACCTCCTACGAGCAGTACTTC. Its protein is CASSPGTTSYEQYF.

The chain is built from TRBV7-9 and TRBJ2-5; D not certain. The CDR3 loop spans 16 amino acids. V was trimmed by 5 bases and J by 0 bases, leaving 16 bases between them. In germline, CDR1 is SEHNR, CDR2 FQNEAQ (reference sequence). The chain's CDR3 is CASSLGRLGNQETQYF. CDR3 coding DNA: TGTGCCAGCAGCCTGGGTCGACTGGGTAACCAAGAGACCCAGTACTTC. The full variable domain, its missing parts supplied by reference TRBV7-9 and TRBJ2-5, is DTGVSQNPRHKITKRGQNVTFRCDPISEHNRLYWYRQTLGQGPEFLTYFQNEAQLEKSRLLSDRFSAERPKGSFSTLEIQRTEQGDSAMYLCASSLGRLGNQETQYFGPGTRLLVL.

On this clone: The sample holds other DNA sequences that translate to the same CDR3. The chain uses TRBV6-4 and TRBJ2-2; D unresolved. CDR3 size: 13 residues. Deletions cut 3 bases from V and 5 bases from J, with 7 bases between. Germline-derived CDR1 and CDR2 are MRHNA and SNTAGT. The CDR3 sequence: CASSESRTGELFF. As DNA, the CDR3 is TGTGCCAGCAGTGAATCGAGAACCGGGGAGCTGTTTTTT.

The rearrangement joins TRBV5-4 to TRBJ1-2; the D gene is possibly TRBD1 (5 bases). CDR3 length: 14 amino acids. V was clipped by 0 bases and J by 6 bases, with 12 bases between them. Germline lookup yields CDR1 SGHNT and CDR2 YYREEE (reference sequence). CDR3 region: CASSLAQGQDGYTF. The CDR3 region has the DNA TGTGCCAGCAGCTTGGCCCAGGGTCAGGATGGCTACACCTTC.

The V and J genes are TRBV6-1 and TRBJ2-6; D is undetermined. Germline CDR1 MNHNS, CDR2 SASEGT. V shed 6 bases and J shed 4 bases, with 4 bases lying between them. This CDR3 comprises 12 residues. The DNA for the CDR3 is TGTGCCAGCAGCCGGGGGGCCAACGTCCTGACTTTC. Translated, it gives CASSRGANVLTF.

This chain uses TRBV5-4 with TRBJ1-2, with TRBD1 matching over 9 bases. The CDR3 contains 15 residues. J gave up 4 bases and V 4 bases, and 8 bases lay outside the gene matches. Germline V gene lookup returns CDR1 SGHNT and CDR2 YYREEE (reference sequence). The CDR3 here is CASSAPGQGTYGYTF. CDR3 DNA: TGTGCCAGCAGCGCCCCGGGACAGGGTACCTATGGCTACACCTTC.

In its sample, this clone was seen a few times. The chain is built from TRBV5-4 and TRBJ2-3; the D gene is possibly TRBD1 (6 bases). This CDR3 region has 16 residues. CDR1 SGHNT and CDR2 YYREEE come from the germline V gene (reference sequence). V lost 6 bases and J 0 bases, leaving 17 bases between the germline ends. The CDR3 loop is CASTQGTRSSTDTQYF. As DNA, the CDR3 is TGTGCCAGCACCCAGGGGACGCGGTCTAGCACAGATACGCAGTATTTT.

The CDR3 DNA is TGTGCCAGCAGTTACTCTACAGGGCATACTGAAGCTTTCTTT. Translated: CASSYSTGHTEAFF. V is TRBV6-5 and J is TRBJ1-1, with D perhaps TRBD1 (6 bases). The CDR3 covers 14 residues. Germline assignment: CDR1 MNHEY and CDR2 SVGAGI. V was clipped by 0 bases and J by 5 bases, with 10 bases between them.

The chain couples TRBV7-3 to TRBJ1-1, with D hard to call. The V and J ends lost 2 bases and 1 base respectively, with 5 bases between them. Germline V gives CDR1 SGHTA, CDR2 FQGTGA. This CDR3 contains 13 residues. This CDR3 is CASSLLGNTEAFF. The CDR3 DNA reads as TGTGCCAGCAGCTTACTCGGGAACACTGAAGCTTTCTTT.

This rearrangement joins TRBV15 to TRBJ2-7, with 8 bases aligning to TRBD2. Germline CDR1 reads LNHNV; CDR2 reads YYDKDF (reference sequence). The CDR3 contains 15 residues. With V trimmed by 3 bases and J by 0 bases, 4 bases remained unmatched. Written as DNA, the CDR3 is TGTGCCACCAGCAGGGTTGCGGGAGGCTCCTACGAGCAGTACTTC. Its translation: CATSRVAGGSYEQYF.

This chain links TRBV7-3 with TRBJ2-5; a weak D match, TRBD1 (6 bases). Germline CDR1 reads SGHTA; CDR2 reads FQGTGA. CDR3 size: 16 residues. The V end lost 2 bases, the J end lost 3 bases, and 16 bases lay between the germline ends. This chain's CDR3 is CASSLGLQGPEETQYF. CDR3 nucleotide sequence: TGTGCCAGCAGCTTAGGACTCCAGGGGCCCGAAGAGACCCAGTACTTC.

This clone showed up just a few times. J is TRBJ2-7 and V is TRBV5-1, with D possibly matching TRBD2 (6 bases). The CDR3 contains 15 residues. V gave up 0 bases and J gave up 2 bases, with 12 bases separating them. Germline V gene lookup returns CDR1 SGHRS and CDR2 YFSETQ. The DNA for the CDR3 is TGCGCCAGCAGCTTGGAGGGCGGGGATACCTACGAGCAGTACTTC. This sequence encodes CASSLEGGDTYEQYF.

This rearrangement joins TRBV27 to TRBJ2-7, with D uncertain. The CDR3 sequence is 11 residues long. The germline V gene encodes CDR1 MNHEY and CDR2 SMNVEV (reference sequence). The V end was cut by 3 bases, the J end by 5 bases, with 5 bases between. CDR3 DNA sequence: TGTGCCAGCAGTTTTTCGGACGAGCAGTACTTC. It is translated as CASSFSDEQYF.

The chain combines TRBV7-6 with TRBJ2-3, with TRBD2 matching 8 bases. CDR3 length equals 17 residues. Germline V gene sequence: CDR1 SGHVS, CDR2 FNYEAQ. J was trimmed by 6 bases and V by 2 bases; bases with no gene match: 13. The CDR3 nucleotides read TGTGCCAGCAGCTTACGGTACCGGGAGGGCCTTACCGATACGCAGTATTTT. Translating it yields CASSLRYREGLTDTQYF.

This sequence joins TRBV28 and TRBJ1-5; 9 bases fit TRBD1. The CDR3 extends over 14 amino acids. Germline CDR1 MDHEN, CDR2 SYDVKM. The V gene end was trimmed by 4 bases and the J gene end by 6 bases; junction bases not matched to a gene: 4. Here the CDR3 reads CASSSGQGTQPQHF. As DNA, the CDR3 is TGTGCCAGCAGTTCCGGACAGGGGACTCAGCCCCAGCATTTT.